The rows below give T cell receptor beta chains drawn from one sample of a study of blood T cell repertoires in COVID-19. Assay used: immunoSEQ multiplex PCR; TCRdb lists only in-frame clones, some missing. The sample has 150,000 to 200,000 clones; roughly four fifths are singletons. Material: peripheral blood. Source of these receptors: a human donor with acute or convalescent COVID-19. The donor label of this sample is uncertain. CDR3s include the opening cysteine and the closing phenylalanine or tryptophan. The order of the fields is clone size, J gene, D gene, V gene, CDR3 protein, CDR3 DNA. A D gene is named only where the DNA matches it firmly. A row's size may be missing; if present it is once, few, many or a size class.

clone size: .
J gene: TRBJ2-3
D gene: .
V gene: TRBV9
CDR3 protein: CASSARLPQSTDTQYF
CDR3 DNA: TGTGCCAGCAGCGCCCGACTACCTCAGAGCACAGATACGCAGTATTTT

clone size: .
J gene: TRBJ2-3
D gene: TRBD2
V gene: TRBV6-4
CDR3 protein: CASSQRGEGDTQYF
CDR3 DNA: TGTGCCAGCAGTCAACGGGGGGAAGGAGATACGCAGTATTTT

clone size: .
J gene: TRBJ1-1
D gene: TRBD1
V gene: TRBV9
CDR3 protein: CASSPRQGDTNTEAFF
CDR3 DNA: TGTGCCAGCAGCCCGCGGCAGGGGGATACGAACACTGAAGCTTTCTTT

clone size: once
J gene: TRBJ1-2
D gene: .
V gene: TRBV5-4
CDR3 protein: CASSFPDRASYGYTF
CDR3 DNA: TGTGCCAGCAGCTTCCCGGATAGAGCTAGTTATGGCTACACCTTC

clone size: few
J gene: TRBJ2-1
D gene: TRBD2
V gene: TRBV4-1
CDR3 protein: CASSQDGTTYNEQFF
CDR3 DNA: TGCGCCAGCAGCCAAGATGGGACTACCTACAATGAGCAGTTCTTC

clone size: .
J gene: TRBJ2-2
D gene: .
V gene: TRBV24-1
CDR3 protein: CATSDSDRTNTGELFF
CDR3 DNA: TGTGCCACCAGTGACAGTGACAGGACGAACACCGGGGAGCTGTTTTTT

clone size: .
J gene: TRBJ1-1
D gene: .
V gene: TRBV28
CDR3 protein: CASSPPVGGMNTEAFF
CDR3 DNA: TGTGCCAGCAGTCCCCCGGTGGGAGGGATGAACACTGAAGCTTTCTTT

clone size: .
J gene: TRBJ2-7
D gene: TRBD2
V gene: TRBV28
CDR3 protein: CASSSRSSGRIHEQYF
CDR3 DNA: TGTGCCAGCAGCTCCCGATCAAGCGGGAGGATCCACGAGCAGTACTTC

clone size: .
J gene: TRBJ1-2
D gene: .
V gene: TRBV7-7
CDR3 protein: CASSSRQLLHNYGYTF
CDR3 DNA: TGTGCCAGCAGCTCACGACAGTTACTCCATAACTATGGCTACACCTTC

clone size: .
J gene: TRBJ1-6
D gene: .
V gene: TRBV27
CDR3 protein: CASSPREDSSPLHF
CDR3 DNA: TGTGCCAGCAGTCCCAGGGAAGACTCTTCACCCCTCCACTTT

clone size: few
J gene: TRBJ2-7
D gene: TRBD1
V gene: TRBV6-6
CDR3 protein: CASRKDRGSSYEQYF
CDR3 DNA: TGTGCCAGCAGGAAAGACAGGGGGTCTTCCTACGAGCAGTACTTC